This T cell receptor beta chain was identified during a study of blood T cell repertoires in COVID-19. At the level of the study: The samples span acute and convalescent COVID-19 from the United States, Italy and Spain. PBMCs, B-cell-depleted T cells, or T cells were the source of the cDNA or gDNA that made up the material.

Between the trimmed V and J ends, which lost 2 bases and 7 bases, there was a span of 17 bases. Germline-derived CDR1 and CDR2 are LNHDA and SQIVND (reference sequence). This CDR3 has 15 amino acids. Original processing notes: Using reference gene primer amplification, nucleated cell counts were estimated. Sequencing used immunoSEQ multiplex PCR; TCRdb keeps in-frame clones, though not all of them. That table gives V, J and clone size, and the DNA gave D and trimming. The sample holds 210,000 or so clones, about nine tenths seen once. What was sequenced was peripheral blood. This receptor was identified in a woman aged 55-70 years with acute or convalescent COVID-19. V is TRBV19 and J is TRBJ1-1; D gene ambiguous. CDR3 region: CASSIIPGSSGEAFF. The CDR3 nucleotides are TGTGCCAGTAGTATAATCCCGGGTTCCTCTGGTGAAGCTTTCTTT. Combining the CDR3 with reference TRBV19 and TRBJ1-1 gives the whole variable domain DGGITQSPKYLFRKEGQNVTLSCEQNLNHDAMYWYRQDPGQGLRLIYYSQIVNDFQKGDIAEGYSVSREKKESFPLTVTSAQKNPTAFYLCASSIIPGSSGEAFFGQGTRLTVV.